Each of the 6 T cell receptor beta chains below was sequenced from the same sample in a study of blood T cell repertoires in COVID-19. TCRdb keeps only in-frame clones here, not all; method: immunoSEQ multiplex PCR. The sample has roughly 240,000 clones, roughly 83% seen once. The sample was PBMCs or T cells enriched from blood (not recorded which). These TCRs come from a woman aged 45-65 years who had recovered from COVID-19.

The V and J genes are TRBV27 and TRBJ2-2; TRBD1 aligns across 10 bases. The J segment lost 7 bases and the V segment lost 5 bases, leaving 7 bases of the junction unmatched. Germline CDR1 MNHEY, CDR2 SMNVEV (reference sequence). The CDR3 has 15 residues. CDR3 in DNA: TGTGCCAGCAGTCCGCGACAGGGGGCTTACGGGGAGCTGTTTTTT. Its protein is CASSPRQGAYGELFF.

Here the CDR3 reads CASSKGGGVQETQYF. CDR3 DNA: TGTGCCAGCAGCAAGGGCGGGGGGGTCCAAGAGACCCAGTACTTC. The chain is built from TRBV21-1 and TRBJ2-5; the D call of TRBD2 is as the table states it, not checked on the DNA. TRBV21-1 is a documented pseudogene. CDR3 length equals 15 residues.

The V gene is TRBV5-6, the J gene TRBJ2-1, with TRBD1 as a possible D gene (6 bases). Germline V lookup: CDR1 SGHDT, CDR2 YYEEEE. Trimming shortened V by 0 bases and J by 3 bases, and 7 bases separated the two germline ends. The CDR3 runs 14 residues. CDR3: CASSLDRVYNEQFF. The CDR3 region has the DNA TGTGCCAGCAGCTTGGACAGGGTCTACAATGAGCAGTTCTTC.

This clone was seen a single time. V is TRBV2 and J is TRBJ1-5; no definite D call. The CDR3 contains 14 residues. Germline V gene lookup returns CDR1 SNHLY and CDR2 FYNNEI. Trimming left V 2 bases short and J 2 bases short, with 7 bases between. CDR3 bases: TGTGCCAGCAGTGAACATGAGGGCAATCAGCCCCAGCATTTT. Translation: CASSEHEGNQPQHF. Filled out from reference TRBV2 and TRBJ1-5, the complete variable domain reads EPEVTQTPSHQVTQMGQEVILRCVPISNHLYFYWYRQILGQKVEFLVSFYNNEISEKSEIFDDQFSVERPDGSNFTLKIRSTKLEDSAMYFCASSEHEGNQPQHFGDGTRLSIL.

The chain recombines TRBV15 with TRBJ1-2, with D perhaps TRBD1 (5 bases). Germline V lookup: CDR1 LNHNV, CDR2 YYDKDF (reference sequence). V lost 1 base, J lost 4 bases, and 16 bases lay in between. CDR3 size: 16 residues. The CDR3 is CATSRAWGRRTYGYTF. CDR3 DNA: TGTGCCACCAGCAGAGCCTGGGGCCGTAGGACCTATGGCTACACCTTC.

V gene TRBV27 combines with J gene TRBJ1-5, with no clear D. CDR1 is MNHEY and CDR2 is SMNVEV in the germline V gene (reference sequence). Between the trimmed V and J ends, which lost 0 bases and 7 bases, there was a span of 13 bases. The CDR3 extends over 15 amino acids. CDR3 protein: CASSLSWFPRQPQHF. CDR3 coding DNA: TGTGCCAGCAGTTTATCATGGTTCCCACGGCAGCCCCAGCATTTT.